This T cell receptor (beta chain) was sequenced in a study of cytomegalovirus exposure and HLA in healthy donors. Both 60 Vbeta primers and 13 Jbeta primers went into the PCR. TCRdb's copy holds only in-frame clones and misses some; the assay was immunoSEQ multiplex PCR. This sample's table reports roughly 120,000 clones. The TCR sequence derives from a man aged 18 to 29 in good health and CMV-seronegative. The sample consisted of PBMCs.

Here the CDR3 DNA reads TGCGCCAGCAGCTTGGAGATTGTTGGCCCCTCTGCACGAGCTTTCTTT. This gives the protein CASSLEIVGPSARAFF. V and J are TRBV5-1 and TRBJ1-1; D gene unclear. Germline-derived CDR1 and CDR2 are SGHRS and YFSETQ. Between the trimmed V and J ends, which lost 0 bases and 10 bases, there was a span of 22 bases. This CDR3 is 16 amino acids long.